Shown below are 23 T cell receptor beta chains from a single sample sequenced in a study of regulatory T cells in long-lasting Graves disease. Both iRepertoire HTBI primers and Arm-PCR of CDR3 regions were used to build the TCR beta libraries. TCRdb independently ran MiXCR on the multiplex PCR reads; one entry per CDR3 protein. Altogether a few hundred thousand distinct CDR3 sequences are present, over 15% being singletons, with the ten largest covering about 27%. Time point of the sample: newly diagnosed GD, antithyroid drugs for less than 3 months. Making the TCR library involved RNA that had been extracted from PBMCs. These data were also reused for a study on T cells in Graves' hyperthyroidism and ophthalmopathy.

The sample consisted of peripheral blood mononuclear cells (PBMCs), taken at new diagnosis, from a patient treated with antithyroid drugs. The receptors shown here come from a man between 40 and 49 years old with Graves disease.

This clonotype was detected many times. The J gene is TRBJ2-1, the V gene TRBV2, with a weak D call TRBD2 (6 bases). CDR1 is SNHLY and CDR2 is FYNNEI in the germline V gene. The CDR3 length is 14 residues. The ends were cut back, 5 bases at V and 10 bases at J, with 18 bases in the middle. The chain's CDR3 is CASSPNGGGTEQFF. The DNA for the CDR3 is TGTGCCAGCAGTCCCAACGGGGGTGGAACAGAGCAGTTCTTC.

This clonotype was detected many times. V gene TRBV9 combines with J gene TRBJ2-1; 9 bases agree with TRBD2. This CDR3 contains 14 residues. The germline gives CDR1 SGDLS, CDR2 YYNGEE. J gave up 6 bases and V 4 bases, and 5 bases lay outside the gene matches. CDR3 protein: CASSWAGGPNEQFF. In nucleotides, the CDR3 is TGTGCCAGCAGCTGGGCGGGGGGGCCCAATGAGCAGTTCTTC.

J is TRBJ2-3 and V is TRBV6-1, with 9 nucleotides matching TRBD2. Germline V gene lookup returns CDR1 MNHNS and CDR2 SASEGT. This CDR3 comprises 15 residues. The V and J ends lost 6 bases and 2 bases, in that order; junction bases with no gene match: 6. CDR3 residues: CASRHLAGNTDTQYF. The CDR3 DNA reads TGTGCCAGCAGGCATCTAGCGGGGAACACAGATACGCAGTATTTT.

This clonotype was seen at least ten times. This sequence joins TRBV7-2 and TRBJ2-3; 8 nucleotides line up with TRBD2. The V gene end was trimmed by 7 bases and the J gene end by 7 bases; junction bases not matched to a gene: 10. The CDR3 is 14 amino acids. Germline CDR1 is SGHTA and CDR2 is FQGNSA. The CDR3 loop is CASNGGGSVNTQYF. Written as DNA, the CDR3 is TGTGCCAGCAACGGCGGGGGGTCTGTAAATACGCAGTATTTT.

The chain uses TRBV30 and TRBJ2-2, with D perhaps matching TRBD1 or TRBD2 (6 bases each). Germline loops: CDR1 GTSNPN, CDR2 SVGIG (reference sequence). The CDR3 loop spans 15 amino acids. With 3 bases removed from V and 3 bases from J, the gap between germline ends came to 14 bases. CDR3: CAWSRGTPDTGELFF. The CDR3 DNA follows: TGTGCCTGGAGCCGCGGGACACCAGACACCGGGGAGCTGTTTTTT.

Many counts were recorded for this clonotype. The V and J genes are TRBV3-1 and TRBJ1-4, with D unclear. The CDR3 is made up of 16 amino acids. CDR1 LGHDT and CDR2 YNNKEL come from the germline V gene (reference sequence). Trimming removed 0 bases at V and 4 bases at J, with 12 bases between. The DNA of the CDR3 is TGTGCCAGCAGCCAAGATCGAGGCAGAAGTAATGAAAAACTGTTTTTT. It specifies CASSQDRGRSNEKLFF.

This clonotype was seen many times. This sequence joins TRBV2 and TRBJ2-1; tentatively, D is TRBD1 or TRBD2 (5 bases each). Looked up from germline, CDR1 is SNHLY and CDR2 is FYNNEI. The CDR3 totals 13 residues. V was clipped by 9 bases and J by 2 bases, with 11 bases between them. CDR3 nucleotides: TGTGCCAGTCACGGGACGGCCTACAATGAGCAGTTCTTC. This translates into CASHGTAYNEQFF.

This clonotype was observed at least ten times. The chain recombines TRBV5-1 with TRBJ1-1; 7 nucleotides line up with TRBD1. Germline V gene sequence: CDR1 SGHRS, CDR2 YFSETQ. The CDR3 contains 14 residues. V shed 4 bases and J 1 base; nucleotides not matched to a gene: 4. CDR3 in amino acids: CASSKWTGNTEAFF. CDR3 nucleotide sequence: TGCGCCAGCAGCAAATGGACAGGGAACACTGAAGCTTTCTTT.

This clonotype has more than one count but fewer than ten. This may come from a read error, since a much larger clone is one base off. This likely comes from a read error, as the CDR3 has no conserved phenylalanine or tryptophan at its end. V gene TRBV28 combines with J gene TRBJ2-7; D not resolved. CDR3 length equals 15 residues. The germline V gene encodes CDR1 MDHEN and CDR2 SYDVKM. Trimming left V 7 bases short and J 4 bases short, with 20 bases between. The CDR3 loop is CASTSPGRVKYEQYL. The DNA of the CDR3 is TGTGCCAGCACGTCCCCCGGACGCGTGAAGTACGAGCAGTACCTC.

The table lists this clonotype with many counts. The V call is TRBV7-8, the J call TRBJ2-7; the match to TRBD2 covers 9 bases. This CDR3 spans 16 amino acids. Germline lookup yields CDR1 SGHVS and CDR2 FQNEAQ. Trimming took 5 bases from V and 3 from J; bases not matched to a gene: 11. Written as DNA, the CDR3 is TGTGCCAGCAGCCCTGGGGTGGTAGCGGGGGACTACGAGCAGTACTTC. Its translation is CASSPGVVAGDYEQYF. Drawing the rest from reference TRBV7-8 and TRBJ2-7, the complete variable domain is GAGVSQSPRYKVAKRGQDVALRCDPISGHVSLFWYQQALGQGPEFLTYFQNEAQLDKSGLPSDRFFAERPEGSVSTLKIQRTQQEDSAVYLCASSPGVVAGDYEQYFGPGTRLTVT.

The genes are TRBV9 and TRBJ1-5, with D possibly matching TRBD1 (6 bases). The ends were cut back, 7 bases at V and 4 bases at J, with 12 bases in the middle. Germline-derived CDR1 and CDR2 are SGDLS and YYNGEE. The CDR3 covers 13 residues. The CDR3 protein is CASGARGNQPQHF. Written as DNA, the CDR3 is TGTGCCAGCGGGGCCAGGGGTAATCAGCCCCAGCATTTT.

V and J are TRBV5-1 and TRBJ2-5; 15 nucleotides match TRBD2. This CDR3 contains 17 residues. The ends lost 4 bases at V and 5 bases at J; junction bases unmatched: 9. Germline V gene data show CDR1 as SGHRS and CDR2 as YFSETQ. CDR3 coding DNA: TGCGCCAGCAGCACTCGGACTAGCGGGGGGGCTTCGGAGACCCAGTACTTC. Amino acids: CASSTRTSGGASETQYF.

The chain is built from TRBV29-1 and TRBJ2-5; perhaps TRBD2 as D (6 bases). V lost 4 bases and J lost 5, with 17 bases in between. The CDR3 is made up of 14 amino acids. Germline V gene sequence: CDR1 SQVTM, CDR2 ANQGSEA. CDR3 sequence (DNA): TGCAGCGTTGTAGAGGGAGGACGGTGGGAGACCCAGTACTTC. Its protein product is CSVVEGGRWETQYF.

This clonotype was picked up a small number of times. CDR3 nucleotides: TGTGCCAGCAGCGATCCGGGACAGGGATACTTCGGGCAGTACTTC. It yields the protein CASSDPGQGYFGQYF. The chain is built from TRBV12-3 or TRBV12-4 and TRBJ2-7; 9 bases agree with TRBD1. The CDR3 spans 15 residues. Trimming at V came to 6 bases and at J to 9 bases, leaving 15 bases not matched to a gene.

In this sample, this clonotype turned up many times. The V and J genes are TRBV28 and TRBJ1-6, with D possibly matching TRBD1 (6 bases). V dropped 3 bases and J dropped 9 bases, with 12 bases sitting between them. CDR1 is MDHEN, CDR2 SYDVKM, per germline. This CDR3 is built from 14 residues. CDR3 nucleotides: TGTGCCAGCAGTTTGGTAGGACAGAGTTCACCCCTCCACTTT. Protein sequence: CASSLVGQSSPLHF.

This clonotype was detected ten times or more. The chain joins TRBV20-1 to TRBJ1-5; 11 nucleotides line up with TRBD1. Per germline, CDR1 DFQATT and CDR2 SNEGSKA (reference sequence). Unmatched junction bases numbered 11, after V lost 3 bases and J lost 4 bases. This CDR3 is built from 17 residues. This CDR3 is CSASSPRGQGVNQPQHF. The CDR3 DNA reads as TGCAGTGCTAGTTCTCCTCGGGGACAGGGGGTGAATCAGCCCCAGCATTTT.

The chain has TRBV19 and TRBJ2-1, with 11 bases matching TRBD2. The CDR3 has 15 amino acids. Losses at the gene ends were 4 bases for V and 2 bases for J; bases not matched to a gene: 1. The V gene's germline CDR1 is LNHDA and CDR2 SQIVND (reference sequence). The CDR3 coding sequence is TGTGCCAGTAGTACGGGACTAGCGGCCTACAATGAGCAGTTCTTC. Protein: CASSTGLAAYNEQFF.

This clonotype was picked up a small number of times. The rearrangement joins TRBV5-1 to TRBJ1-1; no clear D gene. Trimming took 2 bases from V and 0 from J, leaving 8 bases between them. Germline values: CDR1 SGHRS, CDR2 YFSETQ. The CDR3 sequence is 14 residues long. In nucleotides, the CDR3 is TGCGCCAGCAGCTTCTCACAAATGAACACTGAAGCTTTCTTT. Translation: CASSFSQMNTEAFF.

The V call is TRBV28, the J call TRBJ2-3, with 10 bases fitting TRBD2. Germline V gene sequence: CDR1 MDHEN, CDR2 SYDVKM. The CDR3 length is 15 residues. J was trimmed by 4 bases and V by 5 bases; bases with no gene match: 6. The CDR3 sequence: CASSPSGGAADTQYF. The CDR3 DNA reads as TGTGCCAGCAGTCCGAGCGGGGGGGCCGCAGATACGCAGTATTTT. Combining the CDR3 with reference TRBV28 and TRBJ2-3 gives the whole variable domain DVKVTQSSRYLVKRTGEKVFLECVQDMDHENMFWYRQDPGLGLRLIYFSYDVKMKEKGDIPEGYSVSREKKERFSLILESASTNQTSMYLCASSPSGGAADTQYFGPGTRLTVL.

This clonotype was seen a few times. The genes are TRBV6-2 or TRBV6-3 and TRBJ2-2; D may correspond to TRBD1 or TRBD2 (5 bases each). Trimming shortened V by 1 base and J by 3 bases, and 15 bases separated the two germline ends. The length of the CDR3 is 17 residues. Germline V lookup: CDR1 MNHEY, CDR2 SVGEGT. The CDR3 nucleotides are TGTGCCAGCAGTTACTTCCCAGGCAGGGAGCACACCGGGGAGCTGTTTTTT. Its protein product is CASSYFPGREHTGELFF.

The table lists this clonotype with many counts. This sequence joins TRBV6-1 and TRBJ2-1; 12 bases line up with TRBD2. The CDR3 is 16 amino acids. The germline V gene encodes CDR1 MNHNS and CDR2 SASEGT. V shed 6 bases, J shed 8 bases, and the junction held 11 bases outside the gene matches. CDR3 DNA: TGTGCCAGCAGCATAAGAACTAGCGGGGGGTGGTATGAGCAGTTCTTC. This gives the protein CASSIRTSGGWYEQFF.

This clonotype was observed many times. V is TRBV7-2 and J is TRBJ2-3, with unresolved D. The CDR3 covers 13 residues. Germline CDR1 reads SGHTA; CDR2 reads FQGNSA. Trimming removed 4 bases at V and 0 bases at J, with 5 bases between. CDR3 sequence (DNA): TGTGCCAGCAGCTCGGACAGCACAGATACGCAGTATTTT. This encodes CASSSDSTDTQYF. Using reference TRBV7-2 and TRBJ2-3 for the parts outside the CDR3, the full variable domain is GAGVSQSPSNKVTEKGKDVELRCDPISGHTALYWYRQSLGQGLEFLIYFQGNSAPDKSGLPSDRFSAERTGGSVSTLTIQRTQQEDSAVYLCASSSDSTDTQYFGPGTRLTVL.

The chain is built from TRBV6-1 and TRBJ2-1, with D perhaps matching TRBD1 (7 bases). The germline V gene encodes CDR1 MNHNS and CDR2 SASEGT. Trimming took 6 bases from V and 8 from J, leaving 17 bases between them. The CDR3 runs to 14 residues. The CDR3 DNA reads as TGTGCCAGCAGGGCAGGGGGGCGCTTATATGAGCAGTTCTTC. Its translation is CASRAGGRLYEQFF.